The next 29 T cell receptor beta chains were all read from a single sample in a study of T cells in Graves' hyperthyroidism and ophthalmopathy (dated by TCRdb to the late 2010s). The library was obtained by multiplex PCR. TCRdb lists the instrument as Illumina HiSeq 2000. The TCR beta CDR3 regions were amplified from RNA transcripts. The TCR CDR3 was subjected to a first round of RT-PCR using the HTBI primer set and the Qiagen OneStep RT-PCR kit. The public reads were reprocessed in TCRdb via fastp at Q25 and MiXCR, keeping in-frame beta chains. Entries are consolidated by CDR3 protein sequence, retaining the most common genes and DNA. The sample data list 500,000 to 550,000 distinct CDR3 sequences, and approximately 20% of these were observed just once. Of the sample, 40% to 50% falls within the top ten clones. Sequencing used blood. The receptors come from a man between 40 and 49 years old with Graves' ophthalmopathy.

This clonotype was seen at least ten times. The J gene is TRBJ2-1, the V gene TRBV11-2; 14 bases match TRBD2. Trimming cost V 6 bases and J 8 bases; bases outside gene matches: 12. The germline V gene has CDR1 SGHAT and CDR2 FQNNGV. This CDR3 contains 17 residues. CDR3 DNA: TGTGCCAGCAGACCTTCAGGGACTAGCGGGAGAGGGCATGAGCAGTTCTTC. Encoded protein: CASRPSGTSGRGHEQFF.

The table lists this clonotype with a few counts. The chain has TRBV3-1 and TRBJ2-1, with TRBD1 identical over 8 bases. The trim removed 3 bases at V and 3 bases at J, leaving 7 bases unmatched. The CDR3 has 16 residues. Looked up from germline, CDR1 is LGHDT and CDR2 is YNNKEL (reference sequence). The CDR3 DNA reads as TGTGCCAGCAGCCAGAGGGCAGGGGGCAGCTACAATGAGCAGTTCTTC. It codes for CASSQRAGGSYNEQFF.

This clonotype has a count of ten or more. The rearrangement links TRBV11-3 to TRBJ2-5; a weak D match, TRBD1 (6 bases). This CDR3 region has 15 residues. Trimming removed 6 bases at V and 4 bases at J, with 18 bases between. Germline values: CDR1 SGHNT, CDR2 YENEEA. The CDR3 region has the DNA TGTGCCAGCAGTCTAAGGGGGATCGTTGGAGAGACCCAGTACTTC. This sequence encodes CASSLRGIVGETQYF. The variable domain in full, completed from reference TRBV11-3 and TRBJ2-5, reads EAGVVQSPRYKIIEKKQPVAFWCNPISGHNTLYWYLQNLGQGPELLIRYENEEAVDDSQLPKDRFSAERLKGVDSTLKIQPAELGDSAVYLCASSLRGIVGETQYFGPGTRLLVL.

The chain joins TRBV18 to TRBJ1-4; D gene ambiguous. CDR3 length equals 15 residues. Trimming left V 2 bases short and J 5 bases short, with 12 bases between. Germline V gene lookup returns CDR1 KGHSH and CDR2 LQKENI. As DNA, the CDR3 is TGTGCCAGCTCACCATTGGAGCGACCAAATGAAAAACTGTTTTTT. It specifies CASSPLERPNEKLFF. The variable domain in full, completed from reference TRBV18 and TRBJ1-4, reads NAGVMQNPRHLVRRRGQEARLRCSPMKGHSHVYWYRQLPEEGLKFMVYLQKENIIDESGMPKERFSAEFPKEGPSILRIQQVVRGDSAAYFCASSPLERPNEKLFFGSGTQLSVL.

The chain carries TRBV11-2 and TRBJ2-7; possibly TRBD2 for D (6 bases). Germline CDR1 and CDR2: SGHAT and FQNNGV. The length of the CDR3 is 15 residues. Trimming took off 5 bases at V and 4 bases at J, with 18 bases between the two ends. CDR3: CASSHQLGSFYEQYF. CDR3 sequence (DNA): TGTGCCAGCAGCCACCAGCTCGGGAGTTTTTACGAGCAGTACTTC.

The V call is TRBV19, the J call TRBJ2-5; 7 bases line up with TRBD1. The CDR3 sequence is 16 residues long. Germline V gene lookup returns CDR1 LNHDA and CDR2 SQIVND (reference sequence). The J segment lost 0 bases and the V segment lost 5 bases, leaving 9 bases of the junction unmatched. CDR3 nucleotide sequence: TGTGCCAGTAGTGGGCTAGGGACAGTGAACCAAGAGACCCAGTACTTC. Its protein product is CASSGLGTVNQETQYF.

The table lists this clonotype with many counts. The gene calls are TRBV7-2 and TRBJ2-7; 8 bases align to TRBD2. CDR1 SGHTA and CDR2 FQGNSA come from the germline V gene. Trimming cost V 3 bases and J 2 bases; bases outside gene matches: 3. CDR3 size: 14 residues. CDR3 protein: CASSLGSGAYEQYF. The CDR3 region has the DNA TGTGCCAGCAGCTTGGGTAGCGGGGCCTACGAGCAGTACTTC.

The rearrangement links TRBV6-5 to TRBJ2-7; 7 positions agree with TRBD2. The CDR3 is 18 residues long. Losses at the gene ends were 2 bases for V and 5 bases for J; bases not matched to a gene: 18. Germline lookup yields CDR1 MNHEY and CDR2 SVGAGI. CDR3 region: CASSYRKYSGEGLDEQYF. The CDR3 nucleotides are TGTGCCAGCAGTTACCGCAAGTACAGCGGGGAGGGCCTGGACGAGCAGTACTTC.

A few counts support this clonotype. The rearrangement links TRBV20-1 to TRBJ2-7; a weak D match, TRBD2 (5 bases). CDR3 length equals 12 residues. The germline gives CDR1 DFQATT, CDR2 SNEGSKA (reference sequence). V was trimmed by 3 bases and J by 6 bases, leaving 12 bases between them. CDR3 nucleotides: TGCAGTGCTAGCACAGAGGGTCCCGAGCAGTACTTC. Its protein is CSASTEGPEQYF.

J is TRBJ2-7 and V is TRBV7-9, with D possibly TRBD2 on 6 matching bases. This CDR3 is 13 amino acids long. With 1 base removed from V and 9 bases from J, the gap between germline ends came to 13 bases. CDR1 is SEHNR and CDR2 is FQNEAQ in the germline V gene (reference sequence). CDR3 nucleotides: TGTGCCAGCAGCTTAGGCGGGGTTCTGGGGCAGTACTTC. Translating gives CASSLGGVLGQYF.

V usage is TRBV20-1 and J usage is TRBJ1-2; D remains unclear. Germline CDR1 DFQATT, CDR2 SNEGSKA (reference sequence). V was cut by 3 bases and J by 4 bases, with 9 bases left in between. The CDR3 is 12 amino acids. The DNA of the CDR3 is TGCAGTGCTAGGGTCGGTCCCTATGGCTACACCTTC. It specifies CSARVGPYGYTF.

The V call is TRBV6-1, the J call TRBJ1-5, with D unclear. Germline loops: CDR1 MNHNS, CDR2 SASEGT. V was pared by 10 bases and J by 3 bases, with 16 bases between. This CDR3 region has 14 residues. CDR3 coding DNA: TGTGCCACCTGGCTGCGGGCCTACAATCAGCCCCAGCATTTT. This codes for CATWLRAYNQPQHF.

This clonotype appeared a few times. V is TRBV30 and J is TRBJ2-7; D is perhaps TRBD1 or TRBD2 (5 bases each). The CDR3 is made up of 13 amino acids. Germline V gene lookup returns CDR1 GTSNPN and CDR2 SVGIG (reference sequence). V was clipped by 0 bases and J by 7 bases, with 13 bases between them. DNA of the CDR3: TGTGCCTGGAGTGTACAGGAGAGAGGGGAGCAGTACTTC. Protein product: CAWSVQERGEQYF.

The chain links TRBV6-1 to TRBJ1-4; weak D call: TRBD1 (5 bases). The CDR3 runs to 13 residues. The V gene lost 2 bases and the J gene lost 8 bases, with 9 bases spanning the gap. Germline V gene data show CDR1 as MNHNS and CDR2 as SASEGT. CDR3 loop: CASSERGREKLFF. The CDR3 bases are TGTGCCAGCAGTGAAAGGGGACGGGAAAAACTGTTTTTT.

The rearrangement joins TRBV6-1 to TRBJ1-1; D not certain. Between the trimmed V and J ends, which lost 2 bases and 1 base, there was a span of 8 bases. Per germline, CDR1 MNHNS and CDR2 SASEGT. This CDR3 is 14 amino acids long. This CDR3 reads CASSETVRNTEAFF. The CDR3 coding sequence is TGTGCCAGCAGTGAAACAGTTAGGAACACTGAAGCTTTCTTT.

This clonotype appeared a few times. The chain is built from TRBV3-1 and TRBJ2-7, with no clear D. Germline CDR1 reads LGHDT; CDR2 reads YNNKEL (reference sequence). The V and J ends lost 2 bases and 4 bases respectively, with 9 bases between them. CDR3 length: 13 residues. The CDR3 DNA follows: TGTGCCAGCAGCCAAAAGAAATGGTACGAGCAGTACTTC. It yields the protein CASSQKKWYEQYF.

The chain is built from TRBV27 and TRBJ2-1, with a weak D call TRBD2 (7 bases). The CDR3 runs 16 residues. The V and J ends lost 1 base and 7 bases respectively, with 17 bases between them. The germline gives CDR1 MNHEY, CDR2 SMNVEV (reference sequence). The CDR3 bases are TGTGCCAGCAGTTTATTGGGGGGGAGGGGGAAAAATGAGCAGTTCTTC. Its translation: CASSLLGGRGKNEQFF.

This clonotype was recorded many times. The chain joins TRBV11-3 to TRBJ2-3, with D uncertain. This CDR3 comprises 12 residues. V was trimmed by 5 bases and J by 5 bases, leaving 8 bases between them. CDR1 SGHNT and CDR2 YENEEA come from the germline V gene. In DNA form, the CDR3 reads TGTGCCAGCAGCGCAACGGGAGATACGCAGTATTTT. This codes for CASSATGDTQYF.

The chain recombines TRBV10-2 with TRBJ2-3; 10 bases are a match to TRBD2. This CDR3 is built from 16 residues. V trimming: 0 bases; J trimming: 5 bases; junction bases outside the gene matches: 5. In germline, CDR1 is WSHSY, CDR2 SAAADI. This chain's CDR3 is CASSESIERGGDTQYF. The CDR3 region has the DNA TGCGCCAGCAGTGAGTCGATCGAGCGGGGGGGAGATACGCAGTATTTT.

V usage is TRBV19 and J usage is TRBJ2-1; D remains ambiguous. Germline V gene sequence: CDR1 LNHDA, CDR2 SQIVND (reference sequence). V lost 7 bases and J lost 7, with 11 bases in between. The CDR3 runs 12 residues. For the CDR3, the DNA is TGTGCCAGTATTGGTACGCCGAATGAGCAGTTCTTC. Translating gives CASIGTPNEQFF. The variable domain in full, completed from reference TRBV19 and TRBJ2-1, reads DGGITQSPKYLFRKEGQNVTLSCEQNLNHDAMYWYRQDPGQGLRLIYYSQIVNDFQKGDIAEGYSVSREKKESFPLTVTSAQKNPTAFYLCASIGTPNEQFFGPGTRLTVL.

This clonotype was counted at least ten times. The CDR3 reads CAGEGLEAFF. Written as DNA, the CDR3 is TGTGCCGGGGAGGGGCTAGAAGCTTTCTTT. This chain links TRBV2 with TRBJ1-1, with TRBD1 as a possible D gene (5 bases). V was clipped by 11 bases and J by 8 bases, with 12 bases between them. The CDR3 is 10 residues long. CDR1 is SNHLY and CDR2 is FYNNEI in the germline V gene.

In its sample, this clonotype was seen a few times. This chain links TRBV5-4 with TRBJ2-5, with 15 bases identical to TRBD2. V gave up 4 bases and J gave up 4 bases; unmatched junction bases: 8. The germline CDR1 and CDR2 sequences are SGHNT and YYREEE (reference sequence). The CDR3 consists of 17 residues. The CDR3 DNA reads TGTGCCAGCAGCCACCTCGGGACTAGCGGGAGGACAGAGACCCAGTACTTC. Protein sequence: CASSHLGTSGRTETQYF.

The chain recombines TRBV18 with TRBJ1-5; 7 bases align to TRBD1. With 4 bases clipped from V and 1 base from J, the junction kept 7 bases outside the gene matches. Germline V gene lookup returns CDR1 KGHSH and CDR2 LQKENI. The CDR3 loop spans 16 amino acids. CDR3 loop: CASSRDRVWSNQPQHF. The CDR3 nucleotides are TGTGCCAGCTCACGAGACAGGGTTTGGAGCAATCAGCCCCAGCATTTT.

This clonotype was found a few times. The chain combines TRBV9 with TRBJ2-3, with 12 bases lining up with TRBD2. The J segment lost 3 bases and the V segment lost 0 bases, leaving 11 bases of the junction unmatched. Germline-derived CDR1 and CDR2 are SGDLS and YYNGEE. The CDR3 totals 19 residues. This CDR3 is CASSVGTSGAGVWTDTQYF. Written as DNA, the CDR3 is TGTGCCAGCAGCGTAGGGACTAGCGGGGCGGGAGTGTGGACAGATACGCAGTATTTT.

This clonotype was observed many times. The chain recombines TRBV28 with TRBJ1-4; D is uncertain. Germline CDR1 and CDR2: MDHEN and SYDVKM. V shed 3 bases and J shed 0 bases, with 11 bases lying between them. The CDR3 consists of 16 residues. CDR3 amino acids: CASSLGSSATNEKLFF. The CDR3 coding sequence is TGTGCCAGCAGTTTGGGCAGCTCTGCAACTAATGAAAAACTGTTTTTT.

The chain has TRBV24-1 and TRBJ2-5, with unresolved D. V was cut by 5 bases and J by 5 bases, with 20 bases left in between. This CDR3 is 16 amino acids long. Germline CDR1 KGHDR, CDR2 SFDVKD. CDR3 coding DNA: TGTGCCACCAGTGGCCCGCTATTCCCCCTGGGGGAGACCCAGTACTTC. Residues: CATSGPLFPLGETQYF.

This clonotype was seen ten or more times. This chain links TRBV6-2 or TRBV6-3 with TRBJ2-5; 7 bases are shared with TRBD1. After removal of 8 bases from V and 2 bases from J, the junction contained 8 bases not matched to a gene. Germline CDR1 MNHEY, CDR2 SVGEGT. CDR3 length: 14 residues. The CDR3 region has the DNA TGTGCCAGCTGTGTGGACAGGCTGCAAGAGACCCAGTACTTC. Protein sequence: CASCVDRLQETQYF.

This clonotype was observed at least ten times. The V call is TRBV12-3 or TRBV12-4, the J call TRBJ2-2, with D maybe TRBD2 (7 bases). The CDR3 loop spans 15 amino acids. V dropped 0 bases and J dropped 7 bases, with 12 bases sitting between them. Here the CDR3 reads CASSLAGGHDGELFF. The CDR3 DNA reads as TGTGCCAGCAGTTTAGCGGGGGGGCATGACGGGGAGCTGTTTTTT.

For this clonotype: A clone one base away is much larger, so this may be a read error. This chain's CDR3 is CSATPGSDEPQHF. CDR3 nucleotide sequence: TGCAGTGCTACACCGGGTTCCGATGAGCCCCAGCATTTT. This sequence joins TRBV20-1 and TRBJ1-5; no reliable D call. V was pared by 4 bases and J by 8 bases, with 15 bases between. The CDR3 has 13 residues. CDR1 is DFQATT, CDR2 SNEGSKA, per germline (reference sequence).